The 25 T cell receptor beta chains below come from one sample, sequenced in a study of tumor-infiltrating lymphocytes in primary liver carcinoma. The authors took blood RNA from unsorted whole blood and also extracted germline DNA. With a constant-region primer, TCR beta cDNA was made from 450 to 550 ng of total RNA. Libraries of TCR beta came from three nested multiplex PCR rounds with slightly modified ARM-PCR. Running approximately 10 cycles apiece, the first two PCR rounds relied on TRBV1-TRBV30 forward primers together with a C-beta reverse primer. One entry per CDR3 protein results from TCRdb running MiXCR on the multiplex PCR reads. The table shows some 320,000 distinct CDR3 sequences, with roughly 60% occurring only once. Material: peripheral blood. Receptor source: a man aged 35 to 55 with primary liver carcinoma and hepatitis B virus infection.

On this clonotype itself: Possible read error: a much larger clone is one base away. The chain carries TRBV12-3 or TRBV12-4 and TRBJ2-3; D is perhaps TRBD1 or TRBD2 (5 bases each). CDR3 length: 15 residues. Trimming shortened V by 6 bases and J by 1 base, and 14 bases separated the two germline ends. The CDR3 reads CASRSGPPGTDTQYF. CDR3 in DNA: TGTGCCAGCAGATCGGGGCCACCCGGCACAGATACGCAGTATTTT.

This clonotype was found many times. This chain links TRBV12-3 or TRBV12-4 with TRBJ1-3, with TRBD1 as a possible D gene (5 bases). Trimming removed 5 bases at V and 4 bases at J, with 12 bases between. This CDR3 region has 14 residues. CDR3 nucleotide sequence: TGTGCCAGCAGTCCATTACGGGACGGAAACACCATATATTTT. It specifies CASSPLRDGNTIYF.

This clonotype was seen at least ten times. The chain joins TRBV6-2 or TRBV6-3 to TRBJ2-4; TRBD1 aligns across 8 bases. With 7 bases clipped from V and 6 bases from J, the junction kept 14 bases outside the gene matches. Per the germline V gene, CDR1 is MNHEY and CDR2 is SVGEGT. The CDR3 contains 16 residues. Here the CDR3 reads CASNRVPGQEGNIQYF. CDR3 DNA sequence: TGTGCCAGCAACCGCGTCCCGGGACAGGAGGGAAACATTCAGTACTTC.

The rearrangement uses TRBV11-2 and TRBJ2-1; D gene unclear. Germline CDR1 SGHAT, CDR2 FQNNGV. The V end was cut by 6 bases, the J end by 4 bases, with 13 bases between. This CDR3 spans 14 amino acids. In DNA, the CDR3 is TGTGCCAGCAGAGGCTACTGGCTTTACAATGAGCAGTTCTTC. It specifies CASRGYWLYNEQFF.

A single count supports this clonotype. V and J are TRBV28 and TRBJ1-6; 11 nucleotides match TRBD1. The V gene end was trimmed by 3 bases and the J gene end by 4 bases; junction bases not matched to a gene: 5. Germline loops: CDR1 MDHEN, CDR2 SYDVKM. The CDR3 totals 17 residues. CDR3 in DNA: TGTGCCAGCAGTTTGAGGACAGGGGGCGGATATAATTCACCCCTCCACTTT. It is translated as CASSLRTGGGYNSPLHF.

On this clonotype: Since a much larger clone is just one base distant, this may be a read error. The rearrangement uses TRBV6-5 and TRBJ1-1; D gene unclear. The germline V gene encodes CDR1 MNHEY and CDR2 SVGAGI. The CDR3 extends over 16 amino acids. CDR3 sequence reads: CASSYDATMGNTGAFF. The CDR3 DNA reads as TGTGCCAGCAGTTACGATGCGACTATGGGTAACACTGGAGCTTTCTTT.

About this clonotype itself: This could be a read error, since a much larger clone is one nucleotide away. The CDR3 spells CASSHTPRGNEKLFF. CDR3 DNA sequence: TGCGCCAGCAGCCACACACCACGGGGTAATGAAAAACTGTTTTTT. The rearrangement joins TRBV4-1 to TRBJ1-4; D unresolved. Germline values: CDR1 MGHRA, CDR2 YSYEKL. V was trimmed by 3 bases and J by 4 bases, leaving 12 bases between them. The CDR3 covers 15 residues.

The chain uses TRBV5-1 and TRBJ2-7; possibly TRBD2 for D (5 bases). Germline CDR1 reads SGHRS; CDR2 reads YFSETQ. V was shortened by 4 bases and J by 0 bases, with 14 bases between the two germline ends. This CDR3 contains 15 residues. The CDR3 spells CASSRGIANSYEQYF. The DNA of the CDR3 is TGCGCCAGCAGCCGGGGTATCGCTAACTCCTACGAGCAGTACTTC.

To note about this clonotype: The conserved phenylalanine or tryptophan is not found at the CDR3 terminus, so this likely reflects a read error. The rearrangement joins TRBV4-3 to TRBJ2-1; D is perhaps TRBD1 or TRBD2 (5 bases each). Germline V gene sequence: CDR1 LGHNA, CDR2 YSLEER. The length of the CDR3 is 18 residues. The germline V and J ends were trimmed by 0 bases and 7 bases, with 22 bases remaining between them. The CDR3 nucleotides read TGCGCCAGCAGCCAAGATCCATTTCCCGAGGGTGGGGGAAATGAGCAGTTCTCC. This sequence encodes CASSQDPFPEGGGNEQFS.

As concerns this clonotype: This may be a read error, as it is one base from a much larger clone. This chain uses TRBV5-4 with TRBJ2-3, with D possibly matching TRBD2 (5 bases). The length of the CDR3 is 16 residues. CDR1 is SGHNT and CDR2 is YYREEE in the germline V gene (reference sequence). The CDR3 spells CASSLAQSASTDTQCF. The CDR3 nucleotides are TGTGCCAGCAGCTTGGCCCAGTCCGCTAGCACAGATACGCAGTGTTTT.

In regard to this clonotype: With a much larger clone just one base away, this may be a read error. The chain couples TRBV6-5 to TRBJ1-5, with D perhaps matching TRBD1 (5 bases). V was trimmed by 8 bases and J by 4 bases, leaving 12 bases between them. This CDR3 has 13 residues. Germline V lookup: CDR1 MNHEY, CDR2 SVGAGI. The CDR3 DNA follows: TGTGCCAGCCGGGGGAGTGTTAATCAGCCCCAGCATTTT. The encoded protein is CASRGSVNQPQHF.

This clonotype appeared once. With a much larger clone just one base away, this may be a read error. The chain is built from TRBV29-1 and TRBJ2-3; 8 bases are a match to TRBD2. This CDR3 has 17 amino acids. CDR1 is SQVTM, CDR2 ANQGSEA, per germline. The CDR3 sequence is CSVRQWGSGGVTDMQYF. As DNA, the CDR3 is TGCAGCGTTCGCCAGTGGGGTTCGGGAGGGGTCACAGATATGCAGTATTTT.

The chain recombines TRBV29-1 with TRBJ2-7, with a tentative D call TRBD2 (5 bases). This CDR3 has 14 amino acids. V gave up 6 bases and J gave up 13 bases, with 28 bases separating them. CDR1 and CDR2 from the germline V gene are SQVTM and ANQGSEA. The CDR3 DNA reads TGCAGCGTCCCAGACGGGGTGGATCATGTTGAGGAATACTTC. As protein: CSVPDGVDHVEEYF.

The table lists this clonotype with many counts. The chain couples TRBV6-2 or TRBV6-3 to TRBJ1-5; D not certain. The V end lost 0 bases, the J end lost 0 bases, and 12 bases lay between the germline ends. The CDR3 is 17 amino acids. Germline assignment: CDR1 MNHEY and CDR2 SVGEGT. Here the CDR3 DNA reads TGTGCCAGCAGTTACTCGGTTGGCAGGTATAGCAATCAGCCCCAGCATTTT. Amino acids: CASSYSVGRYSNQPQHF.

As regards this clonotype: One base away lies a much larger clone, so this may be a sequencing read error. J is TRBJ2-1 and V is TRBV6-6, with 7 positions matching TRBD2. With 5 bases clipped from V and 9 bases from J, the junction kept 13 bases outside the gene matches. The CDR3 sequence is 15 residues long. The germline gives CDR1 MNHNY, CDR2 SVGAGI (reference sequence). The DNA for the CDR3 is TGTGCCAGCAGTACACGGCTAGCGGAAGGGTTTGAGCAGTTCTTC. Translation: CASSTRLAEGFEQFF.

This clonotype was seen only once. It may be a read error: a sequence one base away is much more abundant. The chain uses TRBV6-2 or TRBV6-3 and TRBJ1-5; TRBD1 agrees at 7 bases. Germline CDR1 is MNHEY and CDR2 is SVGEGT. CDR3 size: 13 residues. CDR3 amino acids: CASLGQAHQLQHF. CDR3 in DNA: TGTGCCAGCCTCGGACAGGCCCATCAGCTCCAGCATTTT.

The rearrangement uses TRBV28 and TRBJ1-5; 8 positions match TRBD1. The germline gives CDR1 MDHEN, CDR2 SYDVKM. V was clipped by 10 bases and J by 11 bases; unmatched bases: 16. The CDR3 has 14 amino acids. CDR3 amino acids: CATEDRALFSAQHF. In nucleotides, the CDR3 is TGTGCCACCGAGGACAGGGCCCTTTTTTCGGCCCAGCATTTT.

Note on this clonotype: This may be a read error: a much more frequent sequence differs by one nucleotide. As DNA, the CDR3 is TGTGCCAGCAGTCCTTCGGACAGGGGGGCGGAGAACACCTTC. Translated: CASSPSDRGAENTF. The chain employs TRBV12-3 or TRBV12-4 and TRBJ1-2, with 10 bases lining up with TRBD1. The CDR3 is made up of 14 amino acids. The V gene end was trimmed by 5 bases and the J gene end by 12 bases; junction bases not matched to a gene: 12.

This clonotype was found a few times. This sequence joins TRBV30 and TRBJ2-7; D gene ambiguous. The germline V and J ends were trimmed by 5 bases and 0 bases, with 11 bases remaining between them. Germline CDR1 is GTSNPN and CDR2 is SVGIG (reference sequence). The CDR3 has 13 amino acids. CDR3 protein: CAWGVEPSYEQYF. CDR3 DNA: TGTGCCTGGGGCGTCGAGCCCTCCTACGAGCAGTACTTC.

A remark on this clonotype: Being one base from a much bigger clone, this may be a read error. The rearrangement uses TRBV6-5 and TRBJ2-5, with D unclear. The CDR3 consists of 15 residues. Germline loops: CDR1 MNHEY, CDR2 SVGAGI. CDR3 protein: CTSSYSGMQQETQYF. CDR3 DNA sequence: TGTACCAGCAGTTACTCCGGTATGCAGCAAGAGACCCAGTACTTC.

CDR3 residues: CASSLARTAKTEAFF. The CDR3 nucleotides read TGTGCCAGCAGCTTGGCCAGGACGGCCAAGACTGAAGCTTTCTTT. V and J are TRBV11-2 and TRBJ1-1; D ambiguous. Trimming cost V 3 bases and J 5 bases, with 16 bases left between them. This CDR3 comprises 15 residues. The germline CDR1 and CDR2 sequences are SGHAT and FQNNGV.

This clonotype was seen at least ten times. The chain recombines TRBV5-6 with TRBJ2-5, with TRBD2 matching over 11 bases. CDR3 size: 14 residues. V dropped 4 bases and J dropped 5; count of bases not matched to a gene: 4. The germline gives CDR1 SGHDT, CDR2 YYEEEE. The CDR3 coding sequence is TGTGCCAGCAGCCCGGGACTAGCGGAGGAGACCCAGTACTTC. Translation gives CASSPGLAEETQYF. Full variable domain (remainder filled in from reference TRBV5-6 and TRBJ2-5): DAGVTQSPTHLIKTRGQQVTLRCSPKSGHDTVSWYQQALGQGPQFIFQYYEEEERQRGNFPDRFSGHQFPNYSSELNVNALLLGDSALYLCASSPGLAEETQYFGPGTRLLVL.

CDR3 sequence: CASSSAAGGTEAFF. The CDR3 DNA reads TGTGCCAGCAGCTCCGCGGCAGGGGGCACTGAAGCTTTCTTT. The chain has TRBV5-4 and TRBJ1-1, with 7 bases lining up with TRBD1. V trimming: 3 bases; J trimming: 4 bases; junction bases outside the gene matches: 6. The CDR3 loop spans 14 amino acids. CDR1 and CDR2 (germline): SGHNT, YYREEE (reference sequence).

J is TRBJ2-1 and V is TRBV13; unclear D gene. Per germline, CDR1 PRHDT and CDR2 FYEKMQ (reference sequence). This CDR3 is 15 amino acids long. The V end was cut by 4 bases, the J end by 0 bases, with 10 bases between. DNA of the CDR3: TGTGCCAGCAGCTATGTATCGGTCTCCTACAATGAGCAGTTCTTC. It translates to CASSYVSVSYNEQFF.

This clonotype came up many times. CDR3 DNA: TGTGCCAGCAGTCCCGACAGGTTCGGGACCCAGTACTTC. Its protein product is CASSPDRFGTQYF. The chain combines TRBV12-3 or TRBV12-4 with TRBJ2-5; TRBD1 is a possible D gene (6 bases). The CDR3 is made up of 13 amino acids. V gave up 5 bases and J gave up 7 bases, with 14 bases separating them.